This TCR beta chain emerged from a study of persistence of HIV-infected CD4 T cells. Whole-study findings and limits: TCR oligoclonality correlated with proviral oligoclonality in the same sorted populations.

To note about this clone: Its target is unknown.

Cells were stimulated with CMV-infected fibroblast lysates at about 9.4 ug/mL. Sorted nonresponding memory CD4+ T cells were CD40L-negative, CD69-negative, CD45RO-high. The CDR3 runs to 14 residues. Germline V gene data show CDR1 as SGHRS and CDR2 as YFSETQ. Trimming removed 3 bases from V and 1 base from J, with 10 bases in between. Sequencing used immunoSEQ version 4 in survey mode. Libraries were prepared by immunoSEQ multiplex PCR; TCRdb keeps only in-frame clonotypes and omits some of them. The data show tens of thousands of clones, roughly 80% seen once. The clonotype originates from an adult woman with HIV who was CMV-seropositive. The chain recombines TRBV5-1 with TRBJ2-5, with D tentatively TRBD1 (6 bases). The material sequenced was CD4+ T cells sorted from PBMCs after 18-hour stimulation, taken from a patient who received antiretroviral therapy. The CDR3 sequence is CASSSKTGQETQYF. CDR3 nucleotide sequence: TGCGCCAGCAGCTCTAAGACAGGCCAAGAGACCCAGTACTTC.